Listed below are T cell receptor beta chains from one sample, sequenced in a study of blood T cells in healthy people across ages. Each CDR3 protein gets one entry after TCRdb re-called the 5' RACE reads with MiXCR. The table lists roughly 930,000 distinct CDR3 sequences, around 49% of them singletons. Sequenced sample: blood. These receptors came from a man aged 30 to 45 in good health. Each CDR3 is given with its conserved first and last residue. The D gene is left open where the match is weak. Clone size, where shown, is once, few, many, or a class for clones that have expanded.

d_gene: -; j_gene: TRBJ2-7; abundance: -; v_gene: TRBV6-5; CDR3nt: TGTGCCAGCAGTTACTCGTGGGGGGATAGGGCAACCTACGAGCAGTACTTC; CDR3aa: CASSYSWGDRATYEQYF
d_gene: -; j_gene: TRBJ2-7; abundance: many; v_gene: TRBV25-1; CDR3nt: TGTGCCAGCAGTTTCCGGGACTACGAGCAGTACTTC; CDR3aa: CASSFRDYEQYF
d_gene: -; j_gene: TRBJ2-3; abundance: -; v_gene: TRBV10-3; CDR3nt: TGTGCCATCAGTGAGGGGAGGCGGGGCAGCACAGATACGCAGTATTTT; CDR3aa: CAISEGRRGSTDTQYF
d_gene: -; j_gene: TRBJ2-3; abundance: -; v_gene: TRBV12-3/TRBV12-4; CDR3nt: TGTGCCAGCACCAAGCGGATCAGCACAGATACGCAGTATTTT; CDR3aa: CASTKRISTDTQYF
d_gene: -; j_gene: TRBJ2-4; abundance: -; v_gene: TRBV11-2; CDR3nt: TGTGCCAGCAGCCCAGAGATAGCGGACAGCAAAAACGTTCAGTACTTC; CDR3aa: CASSPEIADSKNVQYF
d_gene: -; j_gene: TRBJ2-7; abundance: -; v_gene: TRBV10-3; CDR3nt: TGTGCCACCCGGAACCTTGGCGAGCAGTACTTC; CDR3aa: CATRNLGEQYF
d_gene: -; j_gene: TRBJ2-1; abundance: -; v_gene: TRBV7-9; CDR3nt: TGTGCCAGCAGCGAGTCCCAGACCCAGTTCTTC; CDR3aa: CASSESQTQFF
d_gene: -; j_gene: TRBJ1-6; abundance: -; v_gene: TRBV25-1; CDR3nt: TGTGCCAGCAGTGACCACAGGGATTCACCCCTCCACTTT; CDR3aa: CASSDHRDSPLHF
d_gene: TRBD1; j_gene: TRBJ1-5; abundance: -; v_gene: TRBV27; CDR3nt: TGTGCCAGCAGCCCTCGGACAGGGGTTAGCAATCAGCCCCAGCATTTT; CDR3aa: CASSPRTGVSNQPQHF
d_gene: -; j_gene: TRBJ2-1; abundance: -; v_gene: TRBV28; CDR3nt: TGTGCCAGCAGTGCCTACAGGGATGAGCAGTTCTTC; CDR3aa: CASSAYRDEQFF
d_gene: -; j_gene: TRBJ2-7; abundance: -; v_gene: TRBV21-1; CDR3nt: TGTGCCAGCAGCAAAGCTAGCGGGGGCCCTAGCTCCTACGAGCAGTACTTC; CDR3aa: CASSKASGGPSSYEQYF
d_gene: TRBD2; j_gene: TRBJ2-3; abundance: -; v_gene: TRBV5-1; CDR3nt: TGCGCCAGCAGCTTGGGACTAGCGGGGCCAGATACGCAGTATTTT; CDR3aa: CASSLGLAGPDTQYF
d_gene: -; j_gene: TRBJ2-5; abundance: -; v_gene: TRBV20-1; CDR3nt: TGCAGTGCTAGAGATACCAGGGGGGCCCAAGAGACCCAGTACTTC; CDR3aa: CSARDTRGAQETQYF
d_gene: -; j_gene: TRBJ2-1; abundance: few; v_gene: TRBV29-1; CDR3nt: TGCAGCGCAAAGTCAGGGGAGACAGCTTACAATGAGCAGTTCTTC; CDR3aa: CSAKSGETAYNEQFF
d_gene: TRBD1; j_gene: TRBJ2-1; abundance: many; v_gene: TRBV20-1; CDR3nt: TGCAGTGCTAGAGATTGGACAGGGGGCTTCAATGAGCAGTTCTTC; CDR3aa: CSARDWTGGFNEQFF
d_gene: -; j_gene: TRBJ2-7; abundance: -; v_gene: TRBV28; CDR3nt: TGTGCCACAGGGGATGGAAACGAGCAGTACTTC; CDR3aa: CATGDGNEQYF
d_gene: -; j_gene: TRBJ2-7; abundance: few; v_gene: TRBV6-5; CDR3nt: TGTGCCAGCAGTTCCGTCGCCTACGAGCAGTACTTC; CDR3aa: CASSSVAYEQYF